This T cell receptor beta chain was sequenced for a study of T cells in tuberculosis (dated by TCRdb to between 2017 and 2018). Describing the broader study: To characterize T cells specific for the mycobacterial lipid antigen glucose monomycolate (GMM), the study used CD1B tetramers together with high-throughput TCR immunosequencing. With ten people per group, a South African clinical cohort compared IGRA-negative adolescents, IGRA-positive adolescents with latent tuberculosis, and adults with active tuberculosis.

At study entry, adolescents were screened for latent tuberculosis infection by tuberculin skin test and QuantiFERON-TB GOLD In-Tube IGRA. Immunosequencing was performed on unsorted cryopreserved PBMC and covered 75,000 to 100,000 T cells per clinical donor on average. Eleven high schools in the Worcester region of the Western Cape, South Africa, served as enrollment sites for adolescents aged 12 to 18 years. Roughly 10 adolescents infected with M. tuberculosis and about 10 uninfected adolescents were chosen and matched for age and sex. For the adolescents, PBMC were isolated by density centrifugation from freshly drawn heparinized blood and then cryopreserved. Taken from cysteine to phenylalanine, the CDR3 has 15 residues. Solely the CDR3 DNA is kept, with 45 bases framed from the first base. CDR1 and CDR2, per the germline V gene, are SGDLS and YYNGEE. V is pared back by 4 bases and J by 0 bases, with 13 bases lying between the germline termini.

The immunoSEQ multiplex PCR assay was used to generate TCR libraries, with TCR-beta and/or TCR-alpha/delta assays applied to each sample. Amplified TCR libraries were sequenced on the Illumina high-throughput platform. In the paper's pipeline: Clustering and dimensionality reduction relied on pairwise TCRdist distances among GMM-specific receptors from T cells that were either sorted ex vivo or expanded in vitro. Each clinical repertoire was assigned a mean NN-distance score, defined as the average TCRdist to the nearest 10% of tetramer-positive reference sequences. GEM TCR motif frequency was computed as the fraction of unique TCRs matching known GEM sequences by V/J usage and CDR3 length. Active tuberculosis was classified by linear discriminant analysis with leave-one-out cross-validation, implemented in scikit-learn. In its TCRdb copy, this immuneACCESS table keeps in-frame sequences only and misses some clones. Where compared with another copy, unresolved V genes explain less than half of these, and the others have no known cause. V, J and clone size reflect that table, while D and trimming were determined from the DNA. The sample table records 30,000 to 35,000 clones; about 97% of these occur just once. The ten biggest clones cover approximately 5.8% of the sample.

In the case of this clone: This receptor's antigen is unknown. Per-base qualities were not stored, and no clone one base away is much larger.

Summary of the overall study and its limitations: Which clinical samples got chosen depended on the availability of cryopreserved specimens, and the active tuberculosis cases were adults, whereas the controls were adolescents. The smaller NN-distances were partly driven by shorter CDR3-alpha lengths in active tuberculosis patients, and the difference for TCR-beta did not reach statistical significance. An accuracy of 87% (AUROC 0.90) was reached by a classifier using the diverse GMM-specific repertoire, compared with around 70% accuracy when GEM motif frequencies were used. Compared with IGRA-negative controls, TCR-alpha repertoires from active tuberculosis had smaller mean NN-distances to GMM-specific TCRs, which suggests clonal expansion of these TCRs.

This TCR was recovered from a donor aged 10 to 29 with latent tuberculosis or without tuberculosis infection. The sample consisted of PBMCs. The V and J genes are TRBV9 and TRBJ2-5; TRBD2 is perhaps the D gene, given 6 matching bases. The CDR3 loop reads CASSPGGLYQETQYF. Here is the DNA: TGTGCCAGCAGCCCTGGGGGACTGTACCAAGAGACCCAGTACTTC.